Listed below are T cell receptor beta chains from one sample, sequenced in a study of blood T cell repertoires in COVID-19. Method: immunoSEQ multiplex PCR; TCRdb's copy keeps in-frame clones and lacks some. The sample records under 250,000 clones, roughly 85% being singletons. The sample comprised peripheral blood. The receptors here all came from a woman between 65 and 79 years old with COVID-19, enrolled during active disease. The CDR3 runs from the conserved cysteine through the conserved F or W. A D gene is named only where the DNA matches it firmly. Not all rows give a size; the values are once, few, many and, for expanded clones, a class.

d_call	v_call	j_call	clone_size	cdr3_nt	cdr3_aa
TRBD1	TRBV29-1	TRBJ2-3	-	TGCAGCGCCAACCGGGACAGGACAGATACGCAGTATTTT	CSANRDRTDTQYF
-	TRBV7-9	TRBJ1-2	-	TGTGCCAGCAGCCTCGCGAGGGGGGGCACAACCTTC	CASSLARGGTTF
-	TRBV2	TRBJ2-2	-	TGTGCCAGCAGTGAAACAGGGACGAACACCGGGGAGCTGTTTTTT	CASSETGTNTGELFF
-	TRBV5-6	TRBJ2-7	-	TGTGCCAGCAGCGTTACAGGGTACTACGAGCAGTACTTC	CASSVTGYYEQYF
-	TRBV7-2	TRBJ1-1	-	TGTGCCAGCAGCTCTCAAACAGGCTACACTGAAGCTTTCTTT	CASSSQTGYTEAFF
-	TRBV5-1	TRBJ1-2	-	TGCGCCAGCAGCTTGTTTTCAGGGGTTGGTCCTAACTATGGCTACACCTTC	CASSLFSGVGPNYGYTF
-	TRBV19	TRBJ1-2	-	TGTGCCAGTAGTACTGCCGCGGGGGGGAGCGGCGGCTACACCTTC	CASSTAAGGSGGYTF
-	TRBV11-3	TRBJ1-2	-	TGTGCCAGCAGCTCCCTCGACAGAAACTATGGCTACACCTTC	CASSSLDRNYGYTF
TRBD1	TRBV6-1	TRBJ2-7	-	TGTGCCAGCAGTGAAGCCCTAGGACAGGCCCCGAACGAGCAGTACTTC	CASSEALGQAPNEQYF
TRBD1	TRBV6-1	TRBJ2-7	-	TGTGCCAGCAGTGAAGCGGGACAGAACTACGAGCAGTACTTC	CASSEAGQNYEQYF
TRBD1	TRBV7-2	TRBJ2-7	-	TGTGCCAGCAGCGGGGGGACAGGTCCCTACGAGCAGTACTTC	CASSGGTGPYEQYF
TRBD1	TRBV2	TRBJ1-1	few	TGTGCCAGCATTCGGGACAGGGGCTCCACTGAAGCTTTCTTT	CASIRDRGSTEAFF
-	TRBV4-2	TRBJ2-5	-	TGTGCCAGCAGCCAAGATAACTTTCAAGAGACCCAGTACTTC	CASSQDNFQETQYF
TRBD2	TRBV7-9	TRBJ2-5	-	TGTGCCAGCAGCTTATCCACGGGGGGGAGAGAGACCCAGTACTTC	CASSLSTGGRETQYF
-	TRBV7-2	TRBJ1-2	-	TGTGCCAGCAGCGCAGGTGGGGGCTACACCTTC	CASSAGGGYTF
TRBD2	TRBV27	TRBJ2-1	-	TGTGCCAGCAGGTTAGCGGGACCGACTTCCTACAATGAGCAGTTCTTC	CASRLAGPTSYNEQFF
-	TRBV5-1	TRBJ1-3	-	TGCGCCAGCAGCTTGAAGGCGGAAAACACCATATATTTT	CASSLKAENTIYF
-	TRBV7-3	TRBJ2-3	-	TGTGCCAGCAGACCAGCGGGCGGCACAGATACGCAGTATTTT	CASRPAGGTDTQYF
-	TRBV15	TRBJ1-1	-	TGTGCCACCAGCATAACAGAGAACACTGAAGCTTTCTTT	CATSITENTEAFF
-	TRBV29-1	TRBJ2-4	-	TGCAGCGCCGCGACAGTGGGGATGGGGAACATTCAGTACTTC	CSAATVGMGNIQYF
TRBD1	TRBV18	TRBJ1-5	-	TGTGCCAGCTCACCGCCAAACCGGGACAGAGGCAATCAGCCCCAGCATTTT	CASSPPNRDRGNQPQHF
-	TRBV11-3	TRBJ1-6	-	TGTGCCAGCAGCTTATATGGACAATATAATTCACCCCTCCACTTT	CASSLYGQYNSPLHF
TRBD2	TRBV9	TRBJ2-1	-	TGTGCCAGCAGCGCGTCGTCCGGGACTACTACCTACAATGAGCAGTTCTTC	CASSASSGTTTYNEQFF
TRBD1	TRBV7-7	TRBJ2-5	-	TGTGCTAGCAGCTTGGGACAGGGGGAGACCCAGTACTTC	CASSLGQGETQYF
-	TRBV28	TRBJ1-2	-	TGTGCCAGCACCTGGGGAGAGTACGGCTACACCTTC	CASTWGEYGYTF
TRBD1	TRBV2	TRBJ2-5	-	TGTGCCAGCAGAGGACAGGGGAAAGAGACCCAGTACTTC	CASRGQGKETQYF
-	TRBV7-2	TRBJ2-2	-	TGTGCCAGCAGCTTAGTCCCCGCGAACACCGGGGAGCTGTTTTTT	CASSLVPANTGELFF
TRBD1	TRBV7-2	TRBJ2-3	-	TGTGCCAGCAGCGTCGGGACAGGATCGGCAGATACGCAGTATTTT	CASSVGTGSADTQYF